This TCR beta chain was identified in a study of regulatory T cells in long-lasting Graves disease. Study findings and constraints: Persistent disease preferred TRBV28, TRBJ1-2 and TRBJ2-5.

This clonotype was seen only a few times. Its specificity is unknown. Sample time point: newly diagnosed GD, antithyroid drugs for less than 3 months. TCR sequences were obtained from RNA taken from PBMCs. HTBI primers from iRepertoire and Arm-PCR of CDR3 regions yielded the TCR beta libraries. TCRdb ran MiXCR on the multiplex PCR reads and lists one entry per CDR3 protein. The sample has just over 600,000 distinct CDR3 sequences; about 15% are singletons. In germline, CDR1 is DFQATT, CDR2 SNEGSKA (reference sequence). The CDR3 is made up of 15 amino acids. Trimming removed 5 bases at V and 0 bases at J, with 17 bases between. These same data were also listed under a study on T cells in Graves' hyperthyroidism and ophthalmopathy.

Here the sequenced sample was peripheral blood mononuclear cells (PBMCs), taken at new diagnosis, from a patient treated with antithyroid drugs. V usage is TRBV20-1 and J usage is TRBJ2-7, with a possible D match to TRBD2 (5 bases). The clonotype was recovered from a woman in her 30s with Graves disease. The CDR3 DNA is TGCAGTGCTGCACCCGCCAAGCGGTACTCCTACGAGCAGTACTTC. Encoded protein: CSAAPAKRYSYEQYF.